The sequence of this T cell receptor (beta chain) was determined in a study of cytomegalovirus exposure and HLA in healthy donors. Notes on the study in general: Sequencing probably produced one cluster of sequence variants that were highly shared. Immune exposure information comprised only CMV serostatus.

Amplification used 60 Vbeta primers and 13 Jbeta primers. Assay used: immunoSEQ multiplex PCR; TCRdb lists only in-frame clones, some missing. This sample has approximately 300,000 clones; about four fifths occur once, and the top ten carry roughly 2%. With regard to this clone: Its antigen is undetermined.

Germline CDR1 reads SGHDN; CDR2 reads FVKESK. There are 13 residues in the CDR3. The V segment lost 6 bases and the J segment 7 bases; nucleotides outside the gene matches: 5. The V call is TRBV14, the J call TRBJ2-3; 9 positions match TRBD2. The sequence was obtained from a woman aged 35 to 49 in good health and CMV-seropositive. Sequencing used PBMCs. The CDR3: CASSFSGGNTQYF. CDR3 DNA: TGTGCCAGCAGTTTTAGCGGGGGCAATACGCAGTATTTT.